This T cell receptor (beta chain) is drawn from a study of blood T cell repertoires in COVID-19. Study-level background: Sites across the United States, Italy and Spain contributed samples from acute and convalescent COVID-19.

How the authors handled the data: Amplification from reference gene primers served as the basis for estimated nucleated cell counts. TCRdb's copy holds only in-frame clones and misses some; the assay was immunoSEQ multiplex PCR. For V, J and clone size, that table is used; D and trimming come from the DNA. The sample records about 380,000 clones, around 87% being singletons. This clone was picked up a small number of times. The CDR3 loop spans 12 amino acids. Germline V gene lookup returns CDR1 ENHRY and CDR2 SYGVKD. V was trimmed by 2 bases and J by 8 bases, leaving 9 bases between them. This TCR derives from a man aged 25 to 40 who had recovered from COVID-19. Sample: PBMCs or T cells enriched from blood (not recorded which). The chain employs TRBV10-3 and TRBJ1-2, with a possible D match to TRBD1 (6 bases). CDR3 sequence: CAISEPGEGYTF. CDR3 DNA sequence: TGTGCCATCAGTGAGCCAGGGGAAGGCTACACCTTC.